This TCR beta chain was sequenced during a study of T cells in women clearing cervical HPV infection. Overall study findings and caveats: Controls had more TRBV6-7 (approximately 0.16%) than cases (approximately 0.11%).

Data came from immunoSEQ multiplex PCR; TCRdb stores just in-frame clones and leaves some out. Its table lists under 40,000 clones. Unmatched junction bases numbered 6, after V lost 4 bases and J lost 3 bases. The CDR3 consists of 15 residues. Germline-derived CDR1 and CDR2 are SGHRS and YFSETQ. A note on this clone: What it recognizes is unknown. The sequenced fragment ends 3 residues before the CDR3 boundary, so the rest is inferred from the germline J gene.

V and J are TRBV5-1 and TRBJ2-1; 8 positions match TRBD2. This sequence was found in a woman between 18 and 75 years old with a cervical HPV16 infection that either progressed to CIN3+ or cleared (not recorded which). Sequencing was performed on blood buffy coat. The sequenced CDR3 bases are TGCGCCAGCAGCCTAACCGGGACTAGCTACAATGAG. This sequence encodes CASSLTGTSYNE. The CDR3, in full, reads CASSLTGTSYNEQFF.